This T cell receptor beta chain appears in the sequencing data of a study of blood T cell repertoires in COVID-19. Between the trimmed V and J ends, which lost 0 bases and 0 bases, there was a span of 13 bases. The CDR3 length is 17 residues. Per the study methods: Amplification from reference gene primers served as the basis for estimated nucleated cell counts. TCRdb's copy holds only in-frame clones and misses some; the assay was immunoSEQ multiplex PCR. The V and J calls and clone size are taken from that table; D and trimming were inferred from the DNA. The table has over 200,000 clones, more than 80% seen once.

The sequence derives from a man aged 25 to 45 with COVID-19, enrolled during active disease. The rearrangement joins TRBV5-3 to TRBJ1-3; possible D gene TRBD1, 5 bases. TRBV5-3 is sorted into the ORF group, with uncertain function. Sequencing was done on a sample of peripheral blood. CDR3: CARSLVTGGDSGNTIYF. The DNA for the CDR3 is TGTGCCAGAAGCTTGGTAACAGGAGGGGACTCTGGAAACACCATATATTTT.